Reported below is one T cell receptor beta chain. These data belong to a study of metastatic and nonmetastatic thyroid tumors. No patient received treatment before thyroid surgery. The CDR3 spans 15 residues. Germline V gene data show CDR1 as DFQATT and CDR2 as SNEGSKA (reference sequence). V dropped 5 bases and J dropped 4; count of bases not matched to a gene: 10. Original processing notes: Variation in CDR3 across clinicopathological groups served as the basis for constructing a distant-metastasis classifier in papillary thyroid cancer. TCRdb ran MiXCR on the PCR reads. These V and J calls rely on TCRdb rather than the paper's analysis. There are roughly 40,000 clones in the sample; about a sixth occur only once, and roughly 9.8% lies in the top ten.

The sample was tumor tissue. This rearrangement joins TRBV20-1 to TRBJ2-1, with 8 positions matching TRBD2. The clonotype comes from a female donor with papillary thyroid cancer or a benign thyroid nodule (not recorded which). Some clones in this sample may be carry-over from other donors' samples. The CDR3 spells CSAQTSARPYNEQFF. The DNA for the CDR3 is TGCAGTGCTCAGACTAGCGCCCGCCCATACAATGAGCAGTTCTTC.